The TCR beta chain under discussion was sequenced for a study of blood T cell repertoires in COVID-19. Looking at the study overall: PBMCs, B-cell-depleted T cells, or T cells provided the cDNA or gDNA that made up the material.

This clone was detected once. Deletions cut 5 bases from V and 5 bases from J, with 9 bases between. The CDR3 totals 12 residues. Germline lookup yields CDR1 LGHDT and CDR2 YNNKEL (reference sequence). Assay used: immunoSEQ multiplex PCR; TCRdb lists only in-frame clones, some missing. The sample holds about 38,000 clones, roughly 80% seen once. The Seattle patients joined while their infection was active and were tracked longitudinally afterward. The chain links TRBV3-1 (or the pseudogene TRBV3-2) to TRBJ2-5; D remains ambiguous. The sample was peripheral blood. This clonotype was obtained from a man aged 55-75 years with COVID-19, enrolled during active disease. The chain's CDR3 is CASSYYGETQYF. CDR3 DNA sequence: TGTGCCAGCAGCTACTATGGGGAGACCCAGTACTTC.